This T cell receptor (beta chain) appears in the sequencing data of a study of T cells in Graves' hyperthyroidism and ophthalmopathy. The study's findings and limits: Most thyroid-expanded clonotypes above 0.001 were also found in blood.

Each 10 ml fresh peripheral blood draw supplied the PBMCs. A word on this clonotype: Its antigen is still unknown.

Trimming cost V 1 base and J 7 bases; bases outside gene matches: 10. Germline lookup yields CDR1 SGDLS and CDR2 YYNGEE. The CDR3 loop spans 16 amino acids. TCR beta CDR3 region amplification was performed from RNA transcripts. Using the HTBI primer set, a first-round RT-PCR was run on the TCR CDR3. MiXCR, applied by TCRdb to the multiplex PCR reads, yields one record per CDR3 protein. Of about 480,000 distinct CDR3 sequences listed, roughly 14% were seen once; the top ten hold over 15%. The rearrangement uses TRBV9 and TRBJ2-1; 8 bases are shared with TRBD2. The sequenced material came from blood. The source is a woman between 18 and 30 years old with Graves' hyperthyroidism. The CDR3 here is CASSVSLTSDRNEQFF. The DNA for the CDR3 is TGTGCCAGCAGCGTAAGTTTGACTAGCGATCGGAATGAGCAGTTCTTC.